This T cell receptor beta chain is from a study of blood T cells in healthy people across ages. Study background: Roughly one uniquely barcoded beta molecule per two T cells was captured.

From germline, CDR1 is KGHSH and CDR2 LQKENI. The CDR3 runs 13 residues. V lost 6 bases, J lost 4 bases, and 4 bases stayed unmatched. Study findings and constraints: Underestimates were what the diversity estimates from one million T cells were considered to be.

Through a sample-barcoded 5' primer and a J-beta primer mix, a second PCR was run for about 6 to 11 cycles. Each CDR3 protein is one row after TCRdb ran MiXCR on the 5' RACE reads. The data hold hundreds of thousands of distinct CDR3 sequences, with under 35% observed a single time. This clonotype was picked up many times. No antigen is known for it. The chain employs TRBV18 and TRBJ2-5, with 8 bases aligning to TRBD2. This TCR derives from a woman at least 80 years old in good health. Sequencing was done on a sample of blood. The CDR3 DNA is TGTGCCAGCTCGGGGACTAGTTCAGAGACCCAGTACTTC. Its protein is CASSGTSSETQYF.